The entry below gives a single T cell receptor (beta chain) sequence along with its context. The antigen is unknown. Unsorted PBMC replicate PCRs used 300 ng DNA, 32,000 or so T cell genomes. The repertoire was sequenced with immunoSEQ multiplex PCR; TCRdb's copy has only in-frame clones and lacks some. This sample has approximately 480,000 clones, with 60% to 80% found just once. This specimen comes from a study of shared clonotypes between healthy human individuals. Overall study findings and caveats: Genetic and exposure-history diversity was limited by the small donor number.

Trimming stripped 5 bases from V and 6 bases from J, with 14 bases between. Germline V lookup: CDR1 MNHEY, CDR2 SVGAGI. The CDR3 covers 14 residues. V and J are TRBV6-5 and TRBJ2-1, with a tentative D call TRBD1 (5 bases). This clonotype was obtained from a woman aged 40 to 50 in good health. Some clones in this sample may be carry-over from other donors' samples. The sequenced material came from PBMCs. The CDR3 coding sequence is TGTGCCAGCAGTCTAGGGTTCGACAGCAATGAGCAGTTCTTC. Its translation: CASSLGFDSNEQFF.